This entry lists 6 T cell receptor beta chains sequenced from one sample in a study of blood T cell repertoires in COVID-19. Profiling relied on immunoSEQ multiplex PCR, and the TCRdb table lists in-frame clones only, not all of them. The table includes about 230,000 clones, approximately 89% detected once. Sequencing input: PBMCs or T cells enriched from blood (not recorded which). These receptors originate from a woman aged 25 to 39 with acute COVID-19.

This sequence joins TRBV7-9 and TRBJ1-6; D is perhaps TRBD1 (5 bases). Trimming pared 5 bases from V and 1 base from J, leaving 9 bases between. Per the germline V gene, CDR1 is SEHNR and CDR2 is FQNEAQ (reference sequence). The CDR3 extends over 15 amino acids. CDR3 residues: CASSEDSSYNSPLHF. CDR3 sequence (DNA): TGTGCCAGCAGCGAAGACAGTTCCTATAATTCACCCCTCCACTTT.

The chain couples TRBV6-1 to TRBJ2-7, with D possibly being TRBD1 (5 bases). Deletions cut 1 base from V and 4 bases from J, with 11 bases between. Germline CDR1 is MNHNS and CDR2 is SASEGT. CDR3 size: 14 residues. CDR3 nucleotides: TGTGCCAGCAGTGAAGGCTGGGGCAGGTACGAGCAGTACTTC. It codes for CASSEGWGRYEQYF.

The chain joins TRBV2 to TRBJ2-7, with 7 bases lining up with TRBD1. Germline-derived CDR1 and CDR2 are SNHLY and FYNNEI. The J segment lost 3 bases and the V segment lost 10 bases, leaving 9 bases of the junction unmatched. This CDR3 region has 13 residues. The chain's CDR3 is CAIPTGNDYEQYF. In DNA, the CDR3 is TGTGCCATACCGACAGGGAACGACTACGAGCAGTACTTC.

V and J are TRBV29-1 and TRBJ2-7; D is unclear. V lost 2 bases and J 4 bases, leaving 6 bases between the germline ends. The CDR3 loop spans 11 amino acids. CDR1 SQVTM and CDR2 ANQGSEA come from the germline V gene. CDR3 bases: TGCAGCGTTGAATTCAGGTACGAGCAGTACTTC. This translates into CSVEFRYEQYF.

This sequence joins TRBV10-3 and TRBJ1-2, with D unresolved. Per the germline V gene, CDR1 is ENHRY and CDR2 is SYGVKD. CDR3 length: 13 amino acids. V lost 4 bases and J 2 bases, leaving 8 bases between the germline ends. DNA for the CDR3: TGTGCCATCAGTGTTCCCCTGAACTATGGCTACACCTTC. Translation: CAISVPLNYGYTF.

V is TRBV7-2 and J is TRBJ1-2, with 8 bases fitting TRBD1. J was trimmed by 4 bases and V by 5 bases; bases with no gene match: 3. This CDR3 contains 13 residues. Germline values: CDR1 SGHTA, CDR2 FQGNSA. CDR3 nucleotide sequence: TGTGCCAGCAGCCTGACAGGGGCCTATGGCTACACCTTC. Translated, it gives CASSLTGAYGYTF.